The 2 T cell receptor beta chains given below trace back to one sample, sequenced in a study of blood T cell repertoires in COVID-19. Assay: immunoSEQ multiplex PCR; the TCRdb copy retains only in-frame clones and omits some. In the table there are roughly 71,000 clones, around 78% of which are singletons. Sequencing was carried out using peripheral blood. These receptors were taken from a woman aged 80 or older with acute or convalescent COVID-19.

This chain links TRBV5-1 with TRBJ2-1; TRBD1 agrees at 8 bases. The V gene end was trimmed by 2 bases and the J gene end by 5 bases; junction bases not matched to a gene: 6. CDR3 size: 15 residues. CDR1 SGHRS and CDR2 YFSETQ come from the germline V gene. The CDR3 here is CASSFRGTGNNEQFF. DNA of the CDR3: TGCGCCAGCAGCTTCCGGGGGACAGGTAACAATGAGCAGTTCTTC.

The genes are TRBV2 and TRBJ2-5, with D tentatively TRBD1 (6 bases). Trimming removed 5 bases at V and 1 base at J, with 14 bases between. The CDR3 has 15 amino acids. The germline V gene has CDR1 SNHLY and CDR2 FYNNEI. CDR3 sequence reads: CASSYSTGPQETQYF. The CDR3 DNA reads TGTGCCAGCAGTTATTCGACAGGACCCCAAGAGACCCAGTACTTC. The full variable domain, rest sourced from reference TRBV2 and TRBJ2-5, is EPEVTQTPSHQVTQMGQEVILRCVPISNHLYFYWYRQILGQKVEFLVSFYNNEISEKSEIFDDQFSVERPDGSNFTLKIRSTKLEDSAMYFCASSYSTGPQETQYFGPGTRLLVL.